Here is one TCR beta chain with its context. Other DNA sequences from this sample encode an identical CDR3 as well. This record belongs to a study of shared clonotypes between healthy human individuals. CDR1 is MNHNY, CDR2 SVGAGI, per germline (reference sequence). V shed 2 bases and J shed 2 bases, with 7 bases lying between them. The CDR3 spans 13 residues. Some clones are missing from TCRdb's copy, which holds only in-frame ones; the method was immunoSEQ multiplex PCR. The sample contains roughly 1,800,000 clones, less than 95% of which appear only once. Positively selected for CCR7, the CD45RO-negative cells used as naive CD8 cells excluded terminally differentiated effector memory CD45RA+ cells.

The chain is built from TRBV6-6 and TRBJ2-7; D is undetermined. The clonotype was recovered from a man younger than 30 in good health. Material: naive CD8+ T cells sorted from blood. CDR3 nucleotide sequence: TGTGCCAGCAGTTACGCAACAGCCTACGAGCAGTACTTC. It specifies CASSYATAYEQYF.